These T cell receptor beta chains were read from a single sample in a study of control samples from healthy donors and cancer patients. TCRdb's table, derived via immunoSEQ multiplex PCR, lists solely in-frame clones and lacks some. The table has about 140,000 clones, approximately 90% seen once; the top ten hold around 8.2%. The specimen sequenced was blood. The receptors stem from a woman in her 30s in good health. The CDR3 runs from the conserved cysteine through the conserved F or W. D genes are given only for firm matches. Clone size, where shown, is once, few, many, or a class for clones that have expanded.

D: NA; size: NA; V: TRBV7-7; J: TRBJ2-3; CDR3: CASSFGWGDTQYF; DNA: TGTGCCAGCAGCTTCGGGTGGGGCGATACGCAGTATTTT
D: NA; size: NA; V: TRBV5-1; J: TRBJ2-5; CDR3: CASSLFAGSNQETQYF; DNA: TGCGCCAGCAGCTTGTTTGCGGGATCCAACCAAGAGACCCAGTACTTC
D: TRBD1; size: NA; V: TRBV7-6; J: TRBJ1-3; CDR3: CASSRTGQGGGNTIYF; DNA: TGTGCCAGCAGCCGAACAGGACAGGGAGGGGGAAACACCATATATTTT
D: NA; size: NA; V: TRBV5-1; J: TRBJ1-2; CDR3: CASSLRFFAGNRLANYGYTF; DNA: TGCGCCAGCAGCTTGAGGTTTTTTGCGGGGAACCGACTAGCTAACTATGGCTACACCTTC
D: TRBD2; size: NA; V: TRBV28; J: TRBJ2-3; CDR3: CASSLRLAGGSRTDTQYF; DNA: TGTGCCAGCAGTTTACGGCTAGCGGGAGGGTCCAGAACAGATACGCAGTATTTT
D: NA; size: NA; V: TRBV10-3; J: TRBJ1-4; CDR3: CAISGAVNEKLFF; DNA: TGTGCCATCAGTGGGGCCGTTAATGAAAAACTGTTTTTT
D: NA; size: NA; V: TRBV3-1/TRBV3-2; J: TRBJ2-3; CDR3: CASSQDLGQSTDTQYF; DNA: TGTGCCAGCAGCCAAGATCTCGGACAAAGCACAGATACGCAGTATTTT
D: TRBD1; size: once; V: TRBV28; J: TRBJ1-5; CDR3: CASNGDRGTNQPQHF; DNA: TGTGCCAGCAATGGCGACAGGGGGACTAATCAGCCCCAGCATTTT
D: TRBD2; size: NA; V: TRBV4-1; J: TRBJ2-3; CDR3: CASSQMGGREGSTDTQYF; DNA: TGCGCCAGCAGCCAAATGGGAGGCCGGGAGGGCAGTACAGATACGCAGTATTTT
D: TRBD1; size: NA; V: TRBV29-1; J: TRBJ2-5; CDR3: CSAGGQETQYF; DNA: TGCAGCGCAGGGGGCCAAGAGACCCAGTACTTC